These 22 T cell receptor beta chains were sequenced from one sample in a study of blood T cell repertoires in COVID-19. Libraries were prepared by immunoSEQ multiplex PCR; TCRdb keeps only in-frame clonotypes and omits some of them. The sample yields 340,000 or so clones, 87% seen once. The material sequenced was peripheral blood. These receptor sequences come from a man aged 45 to 65 with active or convalescent COVID-19.

The sample holds one count of this clone. The rearrangement links TRBV7-2 to TRBJ1-1; TRBD1 matches at 7 bases. The CDR3 has 13 residues. Germline lookup yields CDR1 SGHTA and CDR2 FQGNSA. The V and J ends lost 1 base and 6 bases, in that order; junction bases with no gene match: 2. The CDR3 DNA reads TGTGCCAGCAGCTTAGGCGGGACAGCTGAAGCTTTCTTT. It specifies CASSLGGTAEAFF.

The rearrangement joins TRBV5-1 to TRBJ2-5; 12 positions match TRBD2. Trimming cost V 5 bases and J 5 bases; bases outside gene matches: 7. Germline values: CDR1 SGHRS, CDR2 YFSETQ. The CDR3 totals 15 residues. CDR3 sequence (DNA): TGCGCCAGCAGTCTAGGACTAGCGGGGACGGAGACCCAGTACTTC. Protein sequence: CASSLGLAGTETQYF.

The rearrangement uses TRBV6-6 and TRBJ1-2; the match to TRBD1 covers 8 bases. The CDR3 loop spans 15 amino acids. The ends lost 6 bases at V and 4 bases at J; junction bases unmatched: 10. CDR1 and CDR2 from the germline V gene are MNHNY and SVGAGI (reference sequence). The CDR3: CASRVGQGLSYGYTF. CDR3 nucleotides: TGTGCCAGCAGGGTAGGACAGGGTCTCTCCTATGGCTACACCTTC.

V gene TRBV4-2 combines with J gene TRBJ1-2, with a possible D match to TRBD1 (5 bases). The CDR3 spans 16 residues. V lost 2 bases and J lost 2, with 15 bases in between. The germline gives CDR1 LGHNA, CDR2 YNFKEQ. The CDR3, as DNA: TGTGCCAGCAGCCAATCAGGGCTCGAGATGAACTATGGCTACACCTTC. Encoded protein: CASSQSGLEMNYGYTF.

Written as DNA, the CDR3 is TGTGCCAGCAGCCCGGACCCCGGGACTACCTTTAAGTACTTC. It translates to CASSPDPGTTFKYF. The chain links TRBV7-3 to TRBJ2-4, with TRBD2 identical over 7 bases. The CDR3 loop spans 14 amino acids. Germline lookup yields CDR1 SGHTA and CDR2 FQGTGA. The trim removed 5 bases at V and 14 bases at J, leaving 15 bases unmatched.

This rearrangement joins TRBV5-4 to TRBJ2-3, with 9 bases matching TRBD2. The CDR3 contains 15 residues. Germline-derived CDR1 and CDR2 are SGHNT and YYREEE (reference sequence). The V and J ends lost 7 bases and 2 bases, in that order; junction bases with no gene match: 8. The CDR3 sequence is CASGPSGGTTDTQYF. The CDR3 region has the DNA TGTGCCAGCGGCCCCAGCGGGGGGACCACAGATACGCAGTATTTT.

The chain couples TRBV19 to TRBJ2-4; 13 nucleotides match TRBD2. Trimming cost V 1 base and J 2 bases; bases outside gene matches: 5. This CDR3 spans 18 amino acids. Germline V gene data show CDR1 as LNHDA and CDR2 as SQIVND (reference sequence). CDR3 loop: CASSIGWTSGSSKNIQYF. In DNA form, the CDR3 reads TGTGCCAGTAGTATAGGTTGGACTAGCGGGAGTTCCAAAAACATTCAGTACTTC.

The chain recombines TRBV29-1 with TRBJ2-3; the match to TRBD1 covers 7 bases. J lost 5 bases, V lost 3 bases, and 8 bases had no gene match. This CDR3 spans 14 amino acids. The V gene's germline CDR1 is SQVTM and CDR2 ANQGSEA. The CDR3: CSVDARTGGDTQYF. The DNA for the CDR3 is TGCAGCGTTGATGCCAGGACAGGAGGAGATACGCAGTATTTT.

This clone was seen only once. J is TRBJ2-5 and V is TRBV7-2, with D maybe TRBD2 (6 bases). This CDR3 is built from 17 residues. V gave up 0 bases and J gave up 5 bases, with 19 bases separating them. CDR1 and CDR2 from the germline V gene are SGHTA and FQGNSA. The CDR3 nucleotides read TGTGCCAGCAGCTTAGCCTTTGGGGAGGAGGGGAAGGAGACCCAGTACTTC. It yields the protein CASSLAFGEEGKETQYF.

The V gene is TRBV6-5, the J gene TRBJ1-2; no definite D call. Trimming cost V 3 bases and J 4 bases, with 9 bases left between them. The CDR3 runs to 13 residues. Germline assignment: CDR1 MNHEY and CDR2 SVGAGI. The CDR3 DNA reads TGTGCCAGCAGTTATCGGGCGGGCTATGGCTACACCTTC. Encoded protein: CASSYRAGYGYTF.

The chain joins TRBV4-3 to TRBJ2-5; TRBD2 aligns across 8 bases. J lost 4 bases, V lost 3 bases, and 10 bases had no gene match. The germline CDR1 and CDR2 sequences are LGHNA and YSLEER. The CDR3 consists of 16 residues. CDR3 loop: CASSQSSGASSETQYF. DNA for the CDR3: TGCGCCAGCAGCCAGAGTAGCGGGGCATCATCAGAGACCCAGTACTTC.

This clone was seen a few times. The V call is TRBV7-2, the J call TRBJ1-1; TRBD1 might be the D (5 bases). Looked up from germline, CDR1 is SGHTA and CDR2 is FQGNSA. V dropped 5 bases and J dropped 5 bases, with 15 bases sitting between them. This CDR3 region has 14 residues. CDR3 amino acids: CASSLGGELTEAFF. CDR3 nucleotide sequence: TGTGCCAGCAGCCTCGGGGGGGAATTGACTGAAGCTTTCTTT.

The chain links TRBV9 to TRBJ1-2; 8 nucleotides match TRBD1. Germline-derived CDR1 and CDR2 are SGDLS and YYNGEE. The CDR3 covers 18 residues. The V and J ends lost 0 bases and 3 bases, in that order; junction bases with no gene match: 13. The CDR3 DNA reads as TGTGCCAGCAGCGTAGCCCCTGACCTGACAGGGGCTCACTATGGCTACACCTTC. This codes for CASSVAPDLTGAHYGYTF.

This chain uses TRBV19 with TRBJ1-2; 7 bases map to TRBD1. The CDR3 covers 13 residues. Germline loops: CDR1 LNHDA, CDR2 SQIVND (reference sequence). Trimming at V came to 10 bases and at J to 4 bases, leaving 9 bases not matched to a gene. In nucleotides, the CDR3 is TGTGCCACTACAGGACAGGCAGGCTATGGCTACACCTTC. Its translation: CATTGQAGYGYTF. The full variable domain, rest sourced from reference TRBV19 and TRBJ1-2, is DGGITQSPKYLFRKEGQNVTLSCEQNLNHDAMYWYRQDPGQGLRLIYYSQIVNDFQKGDIAEGYSVSREKKESFPLTVTSAQKNPTAFYLCATTGQAGYGYTFGSGTRLTVV.

The chain combines TRBV5-6 with TRBJ2-2; D is perhaps TRBD1 (5 bases). This CDR3 contains 16 residues. Germline lookup yields CDR1 SGHDT and CDR2 YYEEEE. V was pared by 0 bases and J by 1 base, with 10 bases between. CDR3 in amino acids: CASSLVIGENTGELFF. CDR3 nucleotides: TGTGCCAGCAGCTTGGTTATAGGGGAGAACACCGGGGAGCTGTTTTTT.

This clone occurred a few times. CDR3 amino acids: CASSFGRAETQYF. In DNA form, the CDR3 reads TGTGCCAGCAGCTTCGGCAGGGCTGAGACCCAGTACTTC. The genes are TRBV7-2 and TRBJ2-5; tentatively, D is TRBD1 (5 bases). Trimming took 3 bases from V and 5 from J, leaving 10 bases between them. Per germline, CDR1 SGHTA and CDR2 FQGNSA. The CDR3 loop spans 13 amino acids.

V and J are TRBV5-5 and TRBJ2-5; TRBD2 agrees at 8 bases. CDR1 and CDR2 (germline): SGHKS, YYEKEE (reference sequence). CDR3 length equals 18 residues. J gave up 0 bases and V 5 bases, and 15 bases lay outside the gene matches. The CDR3 loop reads CASRSGFRASGYQETQYF. The CDR3 coding sequence is TGTGCCAGCAGGTCGGGGTTCCGGGCTAGCGGGTACCAAGAGACCCAGTACTTC.

The gene calls are TRBV6-6 and TRBJ2-2; D remains ambiguous. The V gene lost 5 bases and the J gene lost 6 bases, with 10 bases spanning the gap. The germline V gene has CDR1 MNHNY and CDR2 SVGAGI (reference sequence). The CDR3 runs 13 residues. DNA for the CDR3: TGTGCCAGCAGTGCCTTTTCAGCCGGGGAGCTGTTTTTT. It codes for CASSAFSAGELFF.

This chain uses TRBV20-1 with TRBJ2-5; 7 nucleotides align to TRBD1. The CDR3 is 10 residues long. Germline CDR1 reads DFQATT; CDR2 reads SNEGSKA (reference sequence). V lost 6 bases, J lost 8 bases, and 3 bases stayed unmatched. The CDR3 DNA follows: TGCAGTGCCAACAGGGGAACCCAGTACTTC. Translation gives CSANRGTQYF.

This chain links TRBV10-2 with TRBJ2-3; 10 bases are a match to TRBD2. V lost 3 bases and J lost 4; bases outside the gene matches: 7. The CDR3 loop spans 16 amino acids. Germline-derived CDR1 and CDR2 are WSHSY and SAAADI. CDR3 protein: CASSDLASGSPDTQYF. The CDR3 coding sequence is TGCGCCAGCAGTGATCTGGCTAGCGGGAGTCCAGATACGCAGTATTTT.

The chain links TRBV6-2 or TRBV6-3 to TRBJ1-4, with unresolved D. The germline V and J ends were trimmed by 2 bases and 4 bases, with 14 bases remaining between them. Germline V lookup: CDR1 MNHEY, CDR2 SVGEGT. The CDR3 has 16 amino acids. Written as DNA, the CDR3 is TGTGCCAGCAGTTACGGCCGGAGATCGAATAATGAAAAACTGTTTTTT. Protein product: CASSYGRRSNNEKLFF.

This rearrangement joins TRBV4-3 to TRBJ2-1; 7 bases are a match to TRBD2. Looked up from germline, CDR1 is LGHNA and CDR2 is YSLEER. This CDR3 spans 16 amino acids. The junction had 7 bases not matched to a gene; V was cut back by 5 bases and J by 0 bases. CDR3 sequence reads: CASSTVGRSSYNEQFF. CDR3 bases: TGCGCCAGCAGCACGGTCGGGAGGAGCTCCTACAATGAGCAGTTCTTC.